This is a list of T cell receptor beta chains from one sample in a study of shared clonotypes between healthy human individuals. The repertoire was sequenced with immunoSEQ multiplex PCR; TCRdb's copy has only in-frame clones and lacks some. The sample includes around 690,000 clones, roughly 87% of them seen just once. The sample comprised memory CD8+ T cells from PBMCs. These receptors were obtained from a man aged 18 to 29 in good health. Some clones in this sample may be carry-over from other donors' samples. Each CDR3 is given with its conserved first and last residue. D genes are given only for firm matches.

v_call	d_call	cdr3_aa
TRBV7-9	TRBD2	CASSSGTSGMDEQFF
TRBV6-4	TRBD1	CASSDWTGGTTGELFF
TRBV25-1	-	CASSEVTVGGEKLFF
TRBV30	TRBD1	CAWSATGFSTDTQYF
TRBV29-1	-	CSVAGLGQHPYGYTF
TRBV4-1	-	CASSQTRGGTDTQYF
TRBV19	-	CASSMEGAAGELFF
TRBV7-9	-	CASSLDYMGRDSYEQYF
TRBV27	TRBD1	CASVGTGYEQYF
TRBV5-6	-	CASSLAAAPIYGYTF
TRBV5-6	-	CASSLGRVNEQFF
TRBV10-3	-	CAISEPRVSYEQYF
TRBV4-3	-	CASSQVVEGRYGYTF
TRBV6-5	-	CASSGKWGSPLHF
TRBV28	TRBD2	CASSTRLAFYEQYF
TRBV7-9	-	CATRGPKETQYF
TRBV27	-	CASSYSTAGNEKLFF
TRBV6-1	TRBD2	CASSELWTSGRGDGEQYF
TRBV15	TRBD1	CATTFDRVTEAFF
TRBV13	-	CASSLAWREDNEQFF
TRBV27	TRBD2	CASSSGLTSGGSPSTDTQYF
TRBV28	-	CASSERTGTLAKNIQYF
TRBV7-6	-	CASSLDLMERESNTGELFF
TRBV9	TRBD1	CASSVEGQGFGHTDTQYF
TRBV5-4	-	CASSLGRLANTGELFF
TRBV21-1	-	CASSKGDPGIAQETQYF
TRBV27	-	CASSLILPADNEQFF
TRBV28	-	CASSIPEGPQETQYF
TRBV15	-	CATSFSRAGEQYF
TRBV5-6	-	CASSSVTNYGYTF
TRBV5-1	TRBD2	CASSLGAGGPPEQFF
TRBV6-1	-	CASSNQGLQPQHF
TRBV27	-	CASSLGVSGDYNEQFF
TRBV28	TRBD1	CASSRQGGAGELFF
TRBV29-1	-	CSAQRSDYGYTF
TRBV10-3	-	CATAPPPMSEQYF
TRBV29-1	TRBD1	CSDDPGQLRFWEKLFF
TRBV5-6	-	CASSLAQGEAFF
TRBV28	-	CASSFGGWQGPIALHF
TRBV21-1	-	CASSTREGVTYEQYF
TRBV7-9	-	CASSSPGRRNTGELFF
TRBV7-9	TRBD2	CASNSGAGGELFF
TRBV27	-	CASSSTTSRDWNNEQFF
TRBV28	TRBD1	CASSLGQGARGYTF
TRBV28	-	CASSFPRDWLIHEQFF
TRBV5-1	-	CASSTDSSLPTELFNYGYTF
TRBV28	TRBD1	CASSTRDRGPHNEKLFF
TRBV6-5	TRBD2	CASTSGPYEQYF